This TCR beta chain was obtained from a study of CD8 T cells in Susac syndrome. Random-hexamer reverse transcription was applied to about 0.45 to 1 ug RNA. In TCRdb, the immunoSEQ multiplex PCR reads were re-called with MiXCR into one record per CDR3 protein. The sample holds over 130,000 distinct CDR3 sequences, 95% seen once. V shed 3 bases and J 4 bases; nucleotides not matched to a gene: 8. Germline loops: CDR1 ENHRY, CDR2 SYGVKD. The CDR3 extends over 15 amino acids. The receptor comes from a human donor with Susac syndrome. The sample consisted of CD4+ T cells from PBMCs. The J gene is TRBJ2-7, the V gene TRBV10-3; 8 bases line up with TRBD1. CDR3 protein: CAISDFATGVYEQYF. CDR3 bases: TGTGCCATCAGTGATTTTGCGACAGGGGTTTACGAGCAGTACTTC.